This T cell receptor (beta chain) was sequenced during a study of T-cell memory formation after mild COVID-19. Study findings and constraints: Clones contracting day 15 to 85 were balanced CD4/CD8; later expanders leaned CD4+. Mainly in CM and EM were contracting CD4+ clones; CD8+ were in EMRA.

The V gene end was trimmed by 4 bases and the J gene end by 1 base; junction bases not matched to a gene: 9. Germline CDR1 is SGHRS and CDR2 is YFSETQ. This CDR3 comprises 16 residues. This clonotype was counted a few times. As yet, its antigen is unknown. Using its own MiXCR run on the 5' RACE reads, TCRdb lists one record per CDR3 protein. The table includes around 300,000 distinct CDR3 sequences, approximately 19% detected once. The rearrangement links TRBV5-1 to TRBJ2-3, with 7 bases that match TRBD1. The TCR originated in a man between 18 and 35 years old who had mild COVID-19 (a few samples of this study predate the infection). Cell type and time point are not known. The sequencing input was PBMCs or a T cell subset sorted from them (not recorded which). The CDR3 sequence is CASSPHLGTGTDTQYF. The CDR3 DNA reads TGCGCCAGCAGCCCCCACCTAGGGACAGGCACAGATACGCAGTATTTT.